The entry that follows covers one T cell receptor beta chain sequence. CDR1 and CDR2 from the germline V gene are MRHNA and SNTAGT. V shed 2 bases and J shed 1 base, with 15 bases lying between them. This CDR3 contains 17 residues. The repertoire was sequenced with immunoSEQ multiplex PCR; TCRdb's copy has only in-frame clones and lacks some. The sample includes approximately 40,000 clones, about nine tenths seen only once; the top ten take under 1.5%. This record comes from a study of T cell changes during pregnancy in multiple sclerosis. The input for sequencing was CD4+ T cells from peripheral blood mononuclear cells, taken in the second trimester of pregnancy. The TCR sequence derives from a female donor with multiple sclerosis, enrolled in a pregnancy study. The gene calls are TRBV6-4 and TRBJ1-3; a weak D match, TRBD1 (6 bases). The CDR3 nucleotides are TGTGCCAGCAGTGACAGGGCTCACAGGGTTTCTGGAAACACCATATATTTT. This encodes CASSDRAHRVSGNTIYF.